Each of the 25 T cell receptor beta chains below was sequenced from the same sample in a study of molecular identifiers for immune sequencing clone quantification. Using its own MiXCR run on the PCR reads, TCRdb lists one record per CDR3 protein. Among under 650,000 distinct CDR3 sequences listed, about 20% were seen once. Specimen: naive CD8+ T cells from blood, with Jurkat cell RNA spiked in. The subset here: FACS-sorted CD8+CD4-CCR7+CD45RA+ naive T cells. The receptor set was obtained from a human donor in good health. Some libraries in this study had Jurkat cell RNA spiked in.

This clonotype was recorded at least ten times. The chain has TRBV7-9 and TRBJ2-6; 7 bases fit TRBD2. The CDR3 runs to 17 residues. V was clipped by 2 bases and J by 4 bases; unmatched bases: 8. Germline lookup yields CDR1 SEHNR and CDR2 FQNEAQ (reference sequence). For the CDR3, the DNA is TGTGCCAGCAGCTTATGGGACTACAGGACAGGGGCCAACGTCCTGACTTTC. It encodes CASSLWDYRTGANVLTF.

Turning to this clonotype: One junction end disagrees with the germline gene, perhaps due to a read error. The rearrangement uses TRBV5-3 and TRBJ2-7; 7 bases agree with TRBD2. TRBV5-3 is an ORF; its function is uncertain. The CDR3 is 14 residues long. The CDR3 spells CASSWGGRGGEQYF. The CDR3 DNA is TGTGCCAGCAGCTGGGGGGGTAGGGGTGGCGAGCAGTACTTC.

Worth noting for this clonotype: This clone may be a read error of a much larger clone one base away. In DNA, the CDR3 is TGTGCCACCAGTGACCCGCCGTCGAGCACAGATACGCAGTATTTT. It specifies CATSDPPSSTDTQYF. The V call is TRBV24-1, the J call TRBJ2-3; D is unclear. The CDR3 contains 15 residues. Deletions cut 4 bases from V and 0 bases from J, with 10 bases between. Germline assignment: CDR1 KGHDR and CDR2 SFDVKD.

This clonotype was observed at least ten times. The genes are TRBV5-6 and TRBJ2-7; 9 bases line up with TRBD2. The V segment lost 2 bases and the J segment 5 bases; nucleotides outside the gene matches: 2. Germline CDR1 and CDR2: SGHDT and YYEEEE. The CDR3 is 13 amino acids. For the CDR3, the DNA is TGTGCCAGCAGCTTTGCGGGGGGGCACGAGCAGTACTTC. Protein: CASSFAGGHEQYF.

This clonotype was detected only a few times. The chain carries TRBV19 and TRBJ1-5; TRBD1 agrees at 10 bases. Germline CDR1 LNHDA, CDR2 SQIVND (reference sequence). V gave up 10 bases and J gave up 4 bases; unmatched junction bases: 7. The CDR3 is made up of 14 amino acids. The CDR3 coding sequence is TGTGCCACAACGGGGACAGGGGCTAATCAGCCCCAGCATTTT. This sequence encodes CATTGTGANQPQHF.

CDR3 amino acids: CASSPPGGPYFGYTF. The CDR3, as DNA: TGTGCCAGCAGCCCACCGGGGGGGCCCTACTTTGGCTACACCTTC. The V call is TRBV11-2, the J call TRBJ1-2; D may be TRBD1 (6 bases). Germline CDR1 reads SGHAT; CDR2 reads FQNNGV. Trimming took off 5 bases at V and 7 bases at J, with 20 bases between the two ends. The length of the CDR3 is 15 residues. The variable domain in full, with the rest retrieved from reference TRBV11-2 and TRBJ1-2, is EAGVAQSPRYKIIEKRQSVAFWCNPISGHATLYWYQQILGQGPKLLIQFQNNGVVDDSQLPKDRFSAERLKGVDSTLKIQPAKLEDSAVYLCASSPPGGPYFGYTFGSGTRLTVV.

The chain employs TRBV7-2 and TRBJ2-7; D is unresolved. The CDR3 is 14 residues long. V was cut by 3 bases and J by 0 bases, with 9 bases left in between. CDR1 and CDR2 (germline): SGHTA, FQGNSA. CDR3: CASSFQRNSYEQYF. CDR3 in DNA: TGTGCCAGCAGCTTTCAGCGTAACTCCTACGAGCAGTACTTC.

This clonotype was seen only a few times. The gene calls are TRBV7-9 and TRBJ2-5, with D possibly TRBD2 on 6 matching bases. The germline CDR1 and CDR2 sequences are SEHNR and FQNEAQ (reference sequence). The CDR3 is made up of 17 amino acids. Trimming took 2 bases from V and 1 from J, leaving 17 bases between them. The CDR3 sequence is CASSLKGLTLSQETQYF. For the CDR3, the DNA is TGTGCCAGCAGCTTAAAGGGACTCACCCTGTCCCAAGAGACCCAGTACTTC.

At least ten counts were recorded for this clonotype. The chain has TRBV6-5 and TRBJ2-7, with 7 bases fitting TRBD1. With V trimmed by 6 bases and J by 0 bases, 11 bases remained unmatched. Germline V gives CDR1 MNHEY, CDR2 SVGAGI. This CDR3 comprises 16 residues. The CDR3 region has the DNA TGTGCCAGCAGACTATCAGACAGGGTCCGCTCCTACGAGCAGTACTTC. The encoded protein is CASRLSDRVRSYEQYF.

This clonotype was found many times. The chain joins TRBV7-9 to TRBJ1-1; no clear D gene. V lost 5 bases to trimming and J lost 4 bases, with 14 bases between them. The CDR3 is made up of 14 amino acids. CDR1 SEHNR and CDR2 FQNEAQ come from the germline V gene (reference sequence). Here the CDR3 reads CASSRDQEGTEAFF. The CDR3 bases are TGTGCCAGCAGCCGAGATCAGGAAGGCACTGAAGCTTTCTTT.

Many counts were recorded for this clonotype. The chain recombines TRBV7-9 with TRBJ1-5; D is unclear. CDR3 size: 12 residues. V was pared by 1 base and J by 9 bases, with 7 bases between. Germline CDR1 and CDR2: SEHNR and FQNEAQ (reference sequence). In DNA, the CDR3 is TGTGCCAGCAGCTTAGAGGGAGGGCCCCAGCATTTT. This gives the protein CASSLEGGPQHF.

This clonotype was counted a few times. V is TRBV28 and J is TRBJ1-4; a weak D match, TRBD1 (6 bases). The CDR3 has 13 amino acids. The V gene's germline CDR1 is MDHEN and CDR2 SYDVKM. V dropped 4 bases and J dropped 5 bases, with 8 bases sitting between them. CDR3 region: CASSWDINEKLFF. As DNA, the CDR3 is TGTGCCAGCAGTTGGGACATAAATGAAAAACTGTTTTTT.

In this sample, this clonotype turned up many times. The V call is TRBV6-2 or TRBV6-3, the J call TRBJ1-5; D is possibly TRBD1 (6 bases). V was trimmed by 2 bases and J by 4 bases, leaving 12 bases between them. The CDR3 has 15 residues. The germline V gene has CDR1 MNHEY and CDR2 SVGEGT. The CDR3 reads CASSYGQSRNQPQHF. As DNA, the CDR3 is TGTGCCAGCAGTTACGGACAGTCTAGGAATCAGCCCCAGCATTTT.

In the case of this clonotype: This may be a read error, as it is one base from a much larger clone. The CDR3 nucleotides read TGTGCCTGGAGTGTAACCCTGGGACAGGGGGTGTTATACTTC. This gives the protein CAWSVTLGQGVLYF. The genes are TRBV30 and TRBJ2-7, with 11 bases identical to TRBD1. The CDR3 extends over 14 amino acids. The J segment lost 13 bases and the V segment lost 0 bases, leaving 11 bases of the junction unmatched. Germline-derived CDR1 and CDR2 are GTSNPN and SVGIG (reference sequence).

The chain joins TRBV11-2 to TRBJ1-1, with D unclear. Trimming took off 4 bases at V and 1 base at J, with 10 bases between the two ends. The germline CDR1 and CDR2 sequences are SGHAT and FQNNGV. The CDR3 sequence is 14 residues long. The CDR3 sequence: CASSSPVQNTEAFF. The CDR3 region has the DNA TGTGCCAGCAGCTCCCCAGTACAGAACACTGAAGCTTTCTTT.

This clonotype has more than one count but fewer than ten. The V call is TRBV20-1, the J call TRBJ1-5, with D uncertain. The CDR3 length is 11 residues. CDR1 DFQATT and CDR2 SNEGSKA come from the germline V gene (reference sequence). The V gene lost 5 bases and the J gene lost 4 bases, with 6 bases spanning the gap. CDR3: CSARLNQPQHF. DNA for the CDR3: TGCAGTGCTCGGCTGAATCAGCCCCAGCATTTT.

In this sample, this clonotype turned up many times. The CDR3 reads CASSPDYSYEQYF. Here the CDR3 DNA reads TGTGCCAGCAGCCCGGACTACTCCTACGAGCAGTACTTC. The chain couples TRBV6-5 to TRBJ2-7; D might be TRBD2 (6 bases). The CDR3 is made up of 13 amino acids. Germline assignment: CDR1 MNHEY and CDR2 SVGAGI. V lost 6 bases to trimming and J lost 0 bases, with 9 bases between them.

This clonotype has at least ten counts. The V and J genes are TRBV27 and TRBJ1-5; D not certain. CDR3 length: 12 residues. V was shortened by 3 bases and J by 10 bases, with 10 bases between the two germline ends. Per germline, CDR1 MNHEY and CDR2 SMNVEV (reference sequence). DNA for the CDR3: TGTGCCAGCAGTTTTTCCGGTGCCCCCCAGCATTTT. Encoded protein: CASSFSGAPQHF.

This clonotype was counted many times. The rearrangement links TRBV29-1 to TRBJ2-7; 9 bases map to TRBD2. CDR1 SQVTM and CDR2 ANQGSEA come from the germline V gene. V was pared by 4 bases and J by 5 bases, with 9 bases of the junction left unmatched. This CDR3 is built from 14 residues. The CDR3 nucleotides read TGCAGCGTTGGGGGGGCTAGCGGGATTGACGAGCAGTACTTC. Translation: CSVGGASGIDEQYF.

This clonotype was seen repeatedly, ten times or more. The chain links TRBV2 to TRBJ1-5, with D tentatively TRBD1 (5 bases). V was cut by 6 bases and J by 3 bases, with 12 bases left in between. In germline, CDR1 is SNHLY, CDR2 FYNNEI. The CDR3 totals 14 residues. This CDR3 reads CASSSRALNQPQHF. The CDR3 DNA sequence: TGTGCCAGCAGCTCCAGGGCCCTCAATCAGCCCCAGCATTTT.

The chain recombines TRBV4-1 with TRBJ2-1, with D tentatively TRBD1 (5 bases). Trimming took 0 bases from V and 10 from J, leaving 13 bases between them. The CDR3 spans 14 residues. The germline gives CDR1 MGHRA, CDR2 YSYEKL. The CDR3 is CASSQDRVLGEQFF. In DNA form, the CDR3 reads TGCGCCAGCAGCCAAGACAGGGTTCTGGGGGAGCAGTTCTTC.

This clonotype was counted ten times or more. This chain connects TRBV9 to TRBJ1-1; D is uncertain. CDR1 is SGDLS, CDR2 YYNGEE, per germline. This CDR3 comprises 13 residues. Trimming removed 1 base at V and 0 bases at J, with 4 bases between. In DNA form, the CDR3 reads TGTGCCAGCAGCGTATACGTGAACACTGAAGCTTTCTTT. Translating it yields CASSVYVNTEAFF.

Turning to this clonotype: One base away lies a much larger clone, so this may be a sequencing read error. V gene TRBV19 combines with J gene TRBJ1-1; no clear D gene. Germline V gives CDR1 LNHDA, CDR2 SQIVND (reference sequence). Trimming removed 7 bases from V and 6 bases from J, with 18 bases in between. This CDR3 contains 14 residues. CDR3 coding DNA: TGTGCCAGTACCCGGCCTTTCGGTCGCTCTGAAGCTTTCTTT. Translation: CASTRPFGRSEAFF.

Of note for this clonotype: A much larger clone lies one base from this, so it may be a read error. The CDR3 coding sequence is TGTGCCAACAGTGAAAGGCGACAGGTCATTCCTGGAGATACGCAGTATTTT. Amino acids: CANSERRQVIPGDTQYF. This chain uses TRBV2 with TRBJ2-3; perhaps TRBD1 as D (6 bases). The germline V gene has CDR1 SNHLY and CDR2 FYNNEI. The CDR3 has 17 amino acids.

In this sample, this clonotype turned up many times. DNA for the CDR3: TGTGCCACCCGGGACAGGGCTTCCTACGAGCAGTACTTC. It translates to CATRDRASYEQYF. The gene calls are TRBV25-1 and TRBJ2-7; 9 positions match TRBD1. This CDR3 contains 13 residues. V shed 10 bases, J shed 1 base, and the junction held 5 bases outside the gene matches. CDR1 is MGHDK and CDR2 is SYGVNS in the germline V gene.